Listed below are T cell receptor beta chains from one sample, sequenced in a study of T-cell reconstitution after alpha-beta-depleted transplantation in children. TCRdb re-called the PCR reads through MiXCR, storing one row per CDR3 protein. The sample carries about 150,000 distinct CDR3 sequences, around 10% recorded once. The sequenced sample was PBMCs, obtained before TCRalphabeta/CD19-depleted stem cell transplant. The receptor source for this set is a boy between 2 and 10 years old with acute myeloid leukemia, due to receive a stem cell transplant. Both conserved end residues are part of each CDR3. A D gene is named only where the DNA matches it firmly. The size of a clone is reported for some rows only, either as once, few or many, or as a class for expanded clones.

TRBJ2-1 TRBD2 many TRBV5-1 CASSRGGAGNEQFF TGCGCCAGCAGCCGCGGGGGGGCCGGGAATGAGCAGTTCTTC
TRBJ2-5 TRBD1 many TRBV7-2 CASSLSTGGKETQYF TGTGCCAGCAGCTTGTCGACAGGGGGCAAAGAGACCCAGTACTTC
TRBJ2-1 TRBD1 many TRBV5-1 CASSIGTGRGEQFF TGCGCCAGCAGCATAGGGACAGGTCGGGGTGAGCAGTTCTTC
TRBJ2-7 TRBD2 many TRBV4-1 CASSQPGLAGREQYF TGCGCCAGCAGCCAGCCGGGACTAGCGGGAAGAGAGCAGTACTTC
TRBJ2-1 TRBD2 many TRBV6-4 CASSDSTSGGDEQFF TGTGCCAGCAGTGACTCGACTAGCGGGGGCGATGAGCAGTTCTTC
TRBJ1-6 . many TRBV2 CASNSPGGIQGSPLHF TGTGCCAGCAACTCCCCAGGCGGTATACAGGGTTCACCCCTCCACTTT
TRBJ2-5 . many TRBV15 CATSLLPAETQYF TGTGCCACCAGCCTGCTTCCGGCAGAGACCCAGTACTTC
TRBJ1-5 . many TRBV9 CASSVDWNQPQHF TGTGCCAGCAGCGTAGATTGGAATCAGCCCCAGCATTTT
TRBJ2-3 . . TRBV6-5 CASSYVRGGGRDTQYF TGTGCCAGCAGTTACGTCCGAGGGGGGGGGCGGGATACGCAGTATTTT
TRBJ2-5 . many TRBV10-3 CAISESDAQETQYF TGTGCCATCAGTGAGTCGGACGCCCAAGAGACCCAGTACTTC
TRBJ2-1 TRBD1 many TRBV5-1 CASSSETGVFKYKGNEQFF TGCGCCAGCAGCTCCGAGACAGGGGTATTCAAGTACAAGGGCAATGAGCAGTTCTTC
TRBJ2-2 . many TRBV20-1 CSARETTGELFF TGCAGTGCTAGAGAGACGACCGGGGAGCTGTTTTTT
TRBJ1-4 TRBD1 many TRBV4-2 CASSRGTGDEKLFF TGTGCCAGCAGCCGAGGGACAGGGGATGAAAAACTGTTTTTT
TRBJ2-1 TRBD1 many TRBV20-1 CSAPLRTGGSYNEQFF TGCAGTGCCCCCCTCAGGACAGGGGGGTCCTACAATGAGCAGTTCTTC
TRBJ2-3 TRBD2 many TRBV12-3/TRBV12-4 CASSVAGVGDTQYF TGTGCCAGTTCCGTAGCGGGAGTGGGAGATACGCAGTATTTT
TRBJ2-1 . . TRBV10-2 CASSEGGVGDEQFF TGCGCCAGCAGTGAGGGTGGGGTGGGGGATGAGCAGTTCTTC
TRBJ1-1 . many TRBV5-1 CASSWTVQNTEAFF TGCGCCAGCAGCTGGACAGTACAGAACACTGAAGCTTTCTTT
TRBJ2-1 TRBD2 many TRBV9 CASSLAGGPGNEQFF TGTGCCAGCAGCCTAGCGGGGGGGCCCGGCAATGAGCAGTTCTTC
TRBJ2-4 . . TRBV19 CASSINKDQSIQYF TGTGCCAGTAGTATAAACAAAGACCAGTCCATTCAGTACTTC
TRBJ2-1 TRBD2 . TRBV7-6 CASWTSGGNNEQFF TGTGCCAGCTGGACTAGCGGGGGAAACAATGAGCAGTTCTTC
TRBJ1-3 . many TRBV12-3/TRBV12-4 CASSWGAGNTIYF TGTGCCAGCAGTTGGGGTGCCGGAAACACCATATATTTT
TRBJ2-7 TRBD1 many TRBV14 CASSQTAWDRSYEQYF TGTGCCAGCAGCCAAACCGCTTGGGACAGATCCTACGAGCAGTACTTC
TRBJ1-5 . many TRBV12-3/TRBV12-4 CASSSNREPQHF TGTGCCAGCAGTTCGAATCGGGAGCCCCAGCATTTT
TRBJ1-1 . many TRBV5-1 CASSLDGGEAFF TGCGCCAGCAGCTTGGATGGGGGTGAAGCTTTCTTT
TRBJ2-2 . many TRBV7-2 CASSLGAFNTGELFF TGTGCCAGCAGCTTAGGGGCCTTTAACACCGGGGAGCTGTTTTTT
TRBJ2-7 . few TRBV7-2 CASSFGRASVYEQYF TGTGCCAGCAGCTTCGGGCGGGCCTCGGTCTACGAGCAGTACTTC
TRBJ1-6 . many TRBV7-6 CASSSSGLGSPLHF TGTGCCAGCAGCTCGTCAGGGTTAGGATCACCCCTCCACTTT
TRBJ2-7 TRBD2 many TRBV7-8 CASIPGVAGEYYEQYF TGTGCCAGCATTCCCGGAGTAGCGGGAGAGTATTACGAGCAGTACTTC
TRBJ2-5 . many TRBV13 CASSLSLGSQYF TGTGCCAGCAGCTTATCCCTCGGGAGCCAGTACTTC
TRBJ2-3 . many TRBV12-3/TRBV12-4 CASSLAGPNTQYF TGTGCCAGCAGTTTAGCGGGACCTAATACGCAGTATTTT
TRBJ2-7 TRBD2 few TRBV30 CAWSQGGSLSYEQYF TGTGCCTGGAGCCAGGGAGGGTCCCTTAGCTACGAGCAGTACTTC
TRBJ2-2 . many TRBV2 CASSEVVHTGELFF TGTGCCAGCAGTGAAGTTGTGCACACCGGGGAGCTGTTTTTT
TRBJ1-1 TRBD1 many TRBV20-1 CSAKGTGGWGNTEAFF TGCAGTGCTAAGGGGACAGGGGGCTGGGGGAACACTGAAGCTTTCTTT
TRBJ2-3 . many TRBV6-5 CASSFKTDLTDTQYF TGTGCCAGCAGTTTCAAGACAGACCTCACAGATACGCAGTATTTT
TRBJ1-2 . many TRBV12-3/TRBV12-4 CASSRGVLLNYGYTF TGTGCCAGCAGCCGGGGGGTACTGTTAAACTATGGCTACACCTTC
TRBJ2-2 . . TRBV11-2 CASSWAKEGNTGELFF TGTGCCAGCAGCTGGGCCAAGGAAGGGAACACCGGGGAGCTGTTTTTT
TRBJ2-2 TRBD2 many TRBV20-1 CSARDGAGGIPELFF TGCAGTGCTAGAGATGGAGCGGGGGGGATCCCGGAGCTGTTTTTT
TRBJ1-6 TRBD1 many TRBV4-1 CASSQGPRDRGSPLHF TGCGCCAGCAGCCAAGGCCCCCGGGACAGGGGTTCACCCCTCCACTTT
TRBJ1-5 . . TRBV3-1 CASSQGTRAGSNQPQHF TGTGCCAGCAGCCAAGGCACCCGGGCGGGGAGCAATCAGCCCCAGCATTTT
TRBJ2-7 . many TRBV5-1 CASSFSSVNYEQYF TGCGCCAGCAGCTTTTCTAGCGTAAACTACGAGCAGTACTTC
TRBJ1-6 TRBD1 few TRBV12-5 CASGLGQGNSPLHF TGTGCTAGTGGTTTGGGACAGGGGAATTCACCCCTCCACTTT
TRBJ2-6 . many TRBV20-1 CSARGGGSGANVLTF TGCAGTGCTAGAGGTGGGGGCTCTGGGGCCAACGTCCTGACTTTC
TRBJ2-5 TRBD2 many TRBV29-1 CSALSGEETQYF TGCAGCGCTCTTAGCGGGGAAGAGACCCAGTACTTC
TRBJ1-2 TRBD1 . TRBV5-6 CASIRDRGGGYTF TGTGCCAGCATCCGGGACAGGGGTGGAGGCTACACCTTT
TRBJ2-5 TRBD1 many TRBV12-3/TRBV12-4 CASSFPGTAWAQYF TGTGCCAGCAGTTTTCCCGGGACAGCCTGGGCCCAGTACTTC
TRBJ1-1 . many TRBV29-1 CSVDTGAYTEAFF TGCAGCGTTGATACGGGTGCGTACACTGAAGCTTTCTTT
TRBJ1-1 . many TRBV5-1 CASSLTGTTEAFF TGCGCCAGCAGCTTGACAGGGACCACTGAAGCTTTCTTT
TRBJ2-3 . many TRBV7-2 CASSLSGTTWGTDTQYF TGTGCCAGCAGCTTAAGTGGTACTACGTGGGGCACAGATACGCAGTATTTT
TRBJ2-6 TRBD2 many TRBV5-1 CASSLAGFGVLSGRSGANVLTF TGCGCCAGCAGCTTGGCCGGTTTCGGTGTGCTTAGCGGGAGATCTGGGGCCAACGTCCTGACTTTC
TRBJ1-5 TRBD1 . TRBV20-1 CSAPDRGGSNQPQHF TGCAGTGCTCCAGACAGGGGGGGAAGCAATCAGCCCCAGCATTTT
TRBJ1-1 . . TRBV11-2 CASSPSLMGYTEAFF TGTGCCAGCAGCCCTTCCCTGATGGGGTACACTGAAGCTTTCTTT
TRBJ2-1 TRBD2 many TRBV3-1 CASSQALAAYNEQFF TGTGCCAGCAGCCAAGCGCTAGCGGCCTACAATGAGCAGTTCTTC
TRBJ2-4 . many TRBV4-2 CASSQPSLTLKNIQYF TGTGCCAGCAGCCAACCAAGCCTGACCCTCAAAAACATTCAGTACTTC
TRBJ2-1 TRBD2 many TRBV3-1 CASSHIAGADNEQFF TGTGCCAGCAGCCATATAGCGGGGGCCGACAATGAGCAGTTCTTC